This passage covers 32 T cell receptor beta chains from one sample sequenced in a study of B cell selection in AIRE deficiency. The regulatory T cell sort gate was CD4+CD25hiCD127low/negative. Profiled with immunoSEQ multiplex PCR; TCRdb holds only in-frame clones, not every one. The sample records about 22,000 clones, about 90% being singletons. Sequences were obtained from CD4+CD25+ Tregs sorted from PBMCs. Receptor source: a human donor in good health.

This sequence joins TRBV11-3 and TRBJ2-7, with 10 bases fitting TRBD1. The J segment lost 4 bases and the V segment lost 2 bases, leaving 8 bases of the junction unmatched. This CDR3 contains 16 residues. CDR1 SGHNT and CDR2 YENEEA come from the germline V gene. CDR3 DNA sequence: TGTGCCAGCAGCTTACTCGGGACAGGGGACTTGTACGAGCAGTACTTC. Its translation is CASSLLGTGDLYEQYF.

CDR3 amino acids: CATKTGVGTEAFF. The CDR3 DNA is TGTGCCACTAAAACAGGGGTTGGGACCGAAGCTTTCTTT. The V gene is TRBV19, the J gene TRBJ1-1, with 7 bases aligning to TRBD1. The CDR3 contains 13 residues. In germline, CDR1 is LNHDA, CDR2 SQIVND (reference sequence). With 10 bases clipped from V and 8 bases from J, the junction kept 13 bases outside the gene matches.

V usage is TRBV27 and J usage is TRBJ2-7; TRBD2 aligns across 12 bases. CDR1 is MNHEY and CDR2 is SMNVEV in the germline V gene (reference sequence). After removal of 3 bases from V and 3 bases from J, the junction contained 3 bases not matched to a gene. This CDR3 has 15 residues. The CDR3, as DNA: TGTGCCAGCAGTTTGGGACTAGCGGGCAACTACGAGCAGTACTTC. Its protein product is CASSLGLAGNYEQYF.

The CDR3: CASSIGRDSAFF. The DNA of the CDR3 is TGTGCCAGTAGTATCGGGAGGGACAGTGCTTTCTTC. This sequence joins TRBV19 and TRBJ2-1; possible D gene TRBD2, 8 bases. The length of the CDR3 is 12 residues. Trimming stripped 3 bases from V and 16 bases from J, with 16 bases between. Germline V CDR1 and CDR2: LNHDA, SQIVND (reference sequence).

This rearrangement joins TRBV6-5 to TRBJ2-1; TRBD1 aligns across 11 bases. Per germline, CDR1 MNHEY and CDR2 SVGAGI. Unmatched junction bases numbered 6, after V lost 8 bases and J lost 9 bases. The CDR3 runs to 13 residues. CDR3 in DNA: TGTGCCAGCGCCGGGACAGGGGGGGGTGAGCAGTTCTTC. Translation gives CASAGTGGGEQFF.

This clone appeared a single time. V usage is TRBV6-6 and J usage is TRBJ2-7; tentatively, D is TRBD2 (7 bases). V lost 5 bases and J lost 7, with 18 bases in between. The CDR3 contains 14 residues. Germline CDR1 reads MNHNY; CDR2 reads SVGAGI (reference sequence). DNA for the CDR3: TGTGCCAGCAGTCCTAACAGGGTCGGGGGGGAGCAGTACTTC. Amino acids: CASSPNRVGGEQYF.

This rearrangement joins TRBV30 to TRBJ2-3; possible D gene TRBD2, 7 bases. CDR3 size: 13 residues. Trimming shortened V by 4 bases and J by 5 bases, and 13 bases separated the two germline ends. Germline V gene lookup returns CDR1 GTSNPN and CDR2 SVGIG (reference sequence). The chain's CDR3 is CAWKGGERDTQYF. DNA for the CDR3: TGTGCCTGGAAGGGGGGGGAGAGAGATACGCAGTATTTT.

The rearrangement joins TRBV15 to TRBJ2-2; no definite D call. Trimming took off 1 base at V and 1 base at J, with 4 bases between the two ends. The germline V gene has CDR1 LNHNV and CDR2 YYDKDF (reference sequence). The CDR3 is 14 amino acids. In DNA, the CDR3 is TGTGCCACCAGCAGAGGACAGAACACCGGGGAGCTGTTTTTT. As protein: CATSRGQNTGELFF. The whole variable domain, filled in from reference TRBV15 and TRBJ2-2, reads DAMVIQNPRYQVTQFGKPVTLSCSQTLNHNVMYWYQQKSSQAPKLLFHYYDKDFNNEADTPDNFQSRRPNTSFCFLDIRSPGLGDTAMYLCATSRGQNTGELFFGEGSRLTVL.

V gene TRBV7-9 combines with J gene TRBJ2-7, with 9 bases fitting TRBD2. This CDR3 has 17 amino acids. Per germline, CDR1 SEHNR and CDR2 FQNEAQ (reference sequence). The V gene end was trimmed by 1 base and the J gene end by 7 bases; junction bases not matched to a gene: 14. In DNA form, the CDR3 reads TGTGCCAGCAGCTTAGTCGAAGCGGGGGGTAACGGTGTTGAGCAGTACTTC. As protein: CASSLVEAGGNGVEQYF.

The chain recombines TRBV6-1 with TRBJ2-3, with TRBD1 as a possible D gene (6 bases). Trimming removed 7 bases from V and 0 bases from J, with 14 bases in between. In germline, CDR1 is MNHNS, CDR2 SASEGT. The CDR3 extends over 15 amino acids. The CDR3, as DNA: TGTGCCAGCACCGGAACAGGGAGCAGCACAGATACGCAGTATTTT. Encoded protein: CASTGTGSSTDTQYF.

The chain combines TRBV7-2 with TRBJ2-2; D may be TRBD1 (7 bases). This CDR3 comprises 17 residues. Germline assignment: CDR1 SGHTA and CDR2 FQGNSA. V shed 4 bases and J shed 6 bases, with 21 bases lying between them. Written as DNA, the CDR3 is TGTGCCAGCAGCTCCCCCGTCGGCAGGGGGACTCCCGGGGAGCTGTTTTTT. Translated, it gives CASSSPVGRGTPGELFF.

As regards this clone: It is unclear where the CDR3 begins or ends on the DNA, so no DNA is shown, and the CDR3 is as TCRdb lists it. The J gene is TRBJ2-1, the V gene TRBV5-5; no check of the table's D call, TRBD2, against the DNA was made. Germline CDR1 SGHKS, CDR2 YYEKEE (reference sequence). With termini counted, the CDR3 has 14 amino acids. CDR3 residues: CASRRDWAPGTGFF.

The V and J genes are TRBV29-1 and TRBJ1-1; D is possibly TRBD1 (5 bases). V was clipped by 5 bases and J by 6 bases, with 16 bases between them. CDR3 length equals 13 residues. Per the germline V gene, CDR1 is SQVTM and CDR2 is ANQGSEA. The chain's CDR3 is CSVQGGWGAEAFF. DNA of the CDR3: TGCAGCGTTCAAGGCGGTTGGGGGGCTGAAGCTTTCTTT.

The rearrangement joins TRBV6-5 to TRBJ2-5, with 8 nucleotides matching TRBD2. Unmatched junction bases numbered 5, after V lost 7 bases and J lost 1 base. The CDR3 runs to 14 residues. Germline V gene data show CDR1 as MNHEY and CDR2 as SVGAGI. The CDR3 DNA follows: TGTGCCAGCAAAGCGGGAGTGCTCCAAGAGACCCAGTACTTC. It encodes CASKAGVLQETQYF.

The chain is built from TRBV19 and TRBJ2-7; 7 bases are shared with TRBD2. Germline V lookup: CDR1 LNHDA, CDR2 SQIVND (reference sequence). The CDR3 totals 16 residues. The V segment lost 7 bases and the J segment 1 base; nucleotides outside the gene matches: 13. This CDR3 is CASTVSAGVTSYEQYF. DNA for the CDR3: TGTGCCAGTACCGTATCCGCGGGGGTAACTTCCTACGAGCAGTACTTC.

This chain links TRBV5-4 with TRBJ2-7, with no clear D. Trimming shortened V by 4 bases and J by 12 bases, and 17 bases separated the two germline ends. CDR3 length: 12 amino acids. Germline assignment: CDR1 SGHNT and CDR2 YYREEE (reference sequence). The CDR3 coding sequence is TGTGCCAGCAGCGTAAACGTCGGATTACGGTACTTC. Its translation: CASSVNVGLRYF.

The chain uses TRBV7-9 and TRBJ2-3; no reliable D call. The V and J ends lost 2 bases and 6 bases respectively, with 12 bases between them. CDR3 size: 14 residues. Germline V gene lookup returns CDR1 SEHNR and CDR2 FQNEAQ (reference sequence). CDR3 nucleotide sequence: TGTGCCAGCAGCTTACTAGGTCGGTCGGATACGCAGTATTTT. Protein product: CASSLLGRSDTQYF.

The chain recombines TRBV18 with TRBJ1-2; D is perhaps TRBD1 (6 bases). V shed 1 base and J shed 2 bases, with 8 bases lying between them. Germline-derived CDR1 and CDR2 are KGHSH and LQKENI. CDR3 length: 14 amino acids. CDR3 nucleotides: TGTGCCAGCTCACCACAGGGGGGAAACTATGGCTACACCTTC. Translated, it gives CASSPQGGNYGYTF.

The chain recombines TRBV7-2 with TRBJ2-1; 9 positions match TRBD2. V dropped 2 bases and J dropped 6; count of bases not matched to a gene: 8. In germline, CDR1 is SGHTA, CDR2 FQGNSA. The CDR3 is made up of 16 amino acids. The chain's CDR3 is CASSLSGGGAPNEQFF. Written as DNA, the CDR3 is TGTGCCAGCAGCTTAAGTGGCGGGGGGGCCCCCAATGAGCAGTTCTTC. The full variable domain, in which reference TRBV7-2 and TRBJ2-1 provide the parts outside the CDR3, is GAGVSQSPSNKVTEKGKDVELRCDPISGHTALYWYRQSLGQGLEFLIYFQGNSAPDKSGLPSDRFSAERTGGSVSTLTIQRTQQEDSAVYLCASSLSGGGAPNEQFFGPGTRLTVL.

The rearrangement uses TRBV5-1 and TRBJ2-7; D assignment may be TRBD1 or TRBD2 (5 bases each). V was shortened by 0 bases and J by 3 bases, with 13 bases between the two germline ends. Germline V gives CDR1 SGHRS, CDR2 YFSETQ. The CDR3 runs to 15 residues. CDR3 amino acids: CASSLDPGRVYEQYF. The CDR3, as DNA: TGCGCCAGCAGCTTGGATCCGGGGCGCGTCTACGAGCAGTACTTC.

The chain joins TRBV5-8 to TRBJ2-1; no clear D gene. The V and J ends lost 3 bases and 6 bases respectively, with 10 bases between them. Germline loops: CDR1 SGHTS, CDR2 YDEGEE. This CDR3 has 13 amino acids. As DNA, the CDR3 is TGTGCCAGCAGCTCTGGACGAGGCAATGAGCAGTTCTTC. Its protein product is CASSSGRGNEQFF.

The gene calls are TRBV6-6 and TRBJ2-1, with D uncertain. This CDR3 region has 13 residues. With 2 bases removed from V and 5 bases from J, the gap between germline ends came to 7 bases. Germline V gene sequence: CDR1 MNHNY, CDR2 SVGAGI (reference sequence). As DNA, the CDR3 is TGTGCCAGCAGTTACGCGGAGCACAATGAGCAGTTCTTC. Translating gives CASSYAEHNEQFF.

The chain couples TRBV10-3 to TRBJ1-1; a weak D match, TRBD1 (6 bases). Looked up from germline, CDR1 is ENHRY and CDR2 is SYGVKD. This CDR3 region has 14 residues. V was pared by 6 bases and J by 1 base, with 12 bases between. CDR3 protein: CAIRIQGQNTEAFF. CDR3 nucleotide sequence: TGTGCCATCAGGATACAGGGTCAGAACACTGAAGCTTTCTTT.

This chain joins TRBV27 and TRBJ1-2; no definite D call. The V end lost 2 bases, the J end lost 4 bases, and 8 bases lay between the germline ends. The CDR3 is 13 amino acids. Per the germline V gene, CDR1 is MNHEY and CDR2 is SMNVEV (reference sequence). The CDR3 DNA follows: TGTGCCAGCAGTTTAAAAGGGTTCTATGGCTACACCTTC. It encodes CASSLKGFYGYTF.

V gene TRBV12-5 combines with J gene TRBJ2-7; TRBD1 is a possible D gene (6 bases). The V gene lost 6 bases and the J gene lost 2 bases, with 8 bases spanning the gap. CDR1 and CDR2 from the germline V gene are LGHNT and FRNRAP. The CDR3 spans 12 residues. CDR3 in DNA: TGTGCTAGTGGGAGGGACACCTACGAGCAGTACTTC. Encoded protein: CASGRDTYEQYF.

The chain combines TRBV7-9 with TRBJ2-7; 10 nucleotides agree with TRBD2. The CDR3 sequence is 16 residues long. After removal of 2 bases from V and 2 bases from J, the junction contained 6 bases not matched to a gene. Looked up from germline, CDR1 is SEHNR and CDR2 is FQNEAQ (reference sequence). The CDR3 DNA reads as TGTGCCAGCAGCTTAAGGTCCAGCGGGGGGGCCTACGAGCAGTACTTC. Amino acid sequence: CASSLRSSGGAYEQYF.

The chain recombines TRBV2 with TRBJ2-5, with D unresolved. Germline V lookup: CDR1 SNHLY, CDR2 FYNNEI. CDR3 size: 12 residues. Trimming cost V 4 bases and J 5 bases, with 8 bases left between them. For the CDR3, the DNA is TGTGCCAGCAGTGGAACGTTTGAGACCCAGTACTTC. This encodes CASSGTFETQYF.

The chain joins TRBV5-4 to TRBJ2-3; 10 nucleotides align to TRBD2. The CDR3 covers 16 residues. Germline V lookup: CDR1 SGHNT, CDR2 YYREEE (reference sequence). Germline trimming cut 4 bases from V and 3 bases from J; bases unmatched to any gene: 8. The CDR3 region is CASSVTGTSETDTQYF. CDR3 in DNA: TGTGCCAGCAGCGTGACCGGGACTAGCGAGACAGATACGCAGTATTTT.

CDR3 sequence reads: CAWSALLDREETQYF. The CDR3 nucleotides read TGTGCCTGGAGTGCACTGCTTGACAGGGAGGAGACCCAGTACTTC. This chain uses TRBV30 with TRBJ2-5; 7 nucleotides align to TRBD1. J gave up 5 bases and V 1 base, and 10 bases lay outside the gene matches. Germline assignment: CDR1 GTSNPN and CDR2 SVGIG (reference sequence). This CDR3 has 15 residues.

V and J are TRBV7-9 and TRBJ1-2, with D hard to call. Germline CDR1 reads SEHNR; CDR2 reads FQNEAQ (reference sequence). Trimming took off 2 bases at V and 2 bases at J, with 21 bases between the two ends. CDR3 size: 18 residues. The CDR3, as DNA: TGTGCCAGCAGCTTAATCCATGAAGATAACTCAATCAACTATGGCTACACCTTC. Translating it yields CASSLIHEDNSINYGYTF.

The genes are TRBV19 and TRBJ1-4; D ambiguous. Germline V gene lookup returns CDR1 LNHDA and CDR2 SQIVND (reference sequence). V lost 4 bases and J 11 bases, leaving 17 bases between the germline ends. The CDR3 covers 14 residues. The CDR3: CASSSSTAERKLFF. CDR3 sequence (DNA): TGTGCCAGTAGTAGCTCGACGGCGGAGCGGAAACTGTTTTTT.

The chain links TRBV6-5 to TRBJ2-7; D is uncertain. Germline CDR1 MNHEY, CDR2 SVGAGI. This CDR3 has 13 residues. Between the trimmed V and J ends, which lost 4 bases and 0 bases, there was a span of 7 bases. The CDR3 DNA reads TGTGCCAGCAGTTCGTTGAGCTCCTACGAGCAGTACTTC. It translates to CASSSLSSYEQYF.